This is a list of T cell receptor beta chains from one sample in a study of cytomegalovirus exposure and HLA in healthy donors. The table came from immunoSEQ multiplex PCR; TCRdb's copy has only in-frame clones and leaves some out. The sample contains about 140,000 clones, under 90% of which appear only once. The sample comprised PBMCs. These receptors came from a man between 40 and 49 years old in good health and CMV-seronegative. Each CDR3 is given with its conserved first and last residue. Clone sizes are given selectively: once, few, many, or a class where the clone is expanded.

>16|.|TRBV7-9
CASSLDADRGSHGYTF
>16|once|TRBV6-4
CASSPEGGARGNEQFF
>14|.|TRBV6-5
CASSYGTGGGGQYF
>14|.|TRBV14
CASSQEGANQPQHF
>12|.|TRBV5-1
CATAGTEETQYF
>16|.|TRBV10-3
CAISESRQGLDYEQYF
>15|.|TRBV6-1
CASSSRDSKSYEQYF
>16|.|TRBV18
CASSRLRDSYKEPQHF
>18|.|TRBV14
CASSQDRTSGGPRNEQFF
>15|.|TRBV6-5
CASSYRLGSNQPQHF
>12|.|TRBV15
CATRTGSSPLHF
>15|many|TRBV6-1
CASSERGSWNSPLHF
>14|.|TRBV6-5
CASSYGQGAREQYF
>15|.|TRBV14
CASSQDGRSQNEQFF
>16|.|TRBV7-2
CASSLWPPTANTEAFF
>11|.|TRBV28
CASSPGIGYTF
>15|few|TRBV6-1
CASSEGLRGNTEAFF
>16|.|TRBV11-3
CASSRDTGGPAGELFF
>13|.|TRBV27
CASSSLSAREQYF
>15|.|TRBV6-5
CASSYGQVLSGELFF
>14|.|TRBV2
CASIPGTGVYEQYF
>15|.|TRBV5-1
CASSLGPSGNSPLHF
>13|.|TRBV4-3
CASSQGQAYEQYF
>14|.|TRBV7-2
CASSLRGTHQPQHF
>15|.|TRBV2
CASSLRTGGNQPQHF